These 13 T cell receptor beta chains were sequenced from one sample in a study of shared clonotypes between healthy human individuals. Libraries were prepared by immunoSEQ multiplex PCR; TCRdb keeps only in-frame clonotypes and omits some of them. The sample carries over 2 million clones, over 85% recorded once. The sequenced material came from naive CD4+ T cells sorted from blood. Subset specified: CD45RA+ positively selected. The receptor set was obtained from a man aged 18 to 29 in good health.

The chain employs TRBV7-9 and TRBJ2-5, with D possibly being TRBD1 or TRBD2 (6 bases each). The CDR3 length is 15 residues. CDR1 SEHNR and CDR2 FQNEAQ come from the germline V gene (reference sequence). Trimming took off 5 bases at V and 5 bases at J, with 18 bases between the two ends. CDR3 loop: CASSLGRGERETQYF. The CDR3 DNA reads TGTGCCAGCAGCCTCGGAAGGGGGGAGCGGGAGACCCAGTACTTC.

The chain carries TRBV10-3 and TRBJ1-5, with D maybe TRBD1 (5 bases). The ends were cut back, 4 bases at V and 0 bases at J, with 7 bases in the middle. This CDR3 has 14 residues. The germline CDR1 and CDR2 sequences are ENHRY and SYGVKD. The CDR3 reads CAISGQYSNQPQHF. The CDR3 DNA is TGTGCCATCAGTGGACAGTATAGCAATCAGCCCCAGCATTTT.

The chain combines TRBV18 with TRBJ1-5; D perhaps matches TRBD1 (5 bases). The germline V gene encodes CDR1 KGHSH and CDR2 LQKENI. Trimming took off 6 bases at V and 0 bases at J, with 12 bases between the two ends. The CDR3 runs to 15 residues. CDR3 amino acids: CASSQVRGSNQPQHF. The CDR3 region has the DNA TGTGCCAGCTCCCAAGTGAGGGGTAGCAATCAGCCCCAGCATTTT.

This chain connects TRBV20-1 to TRBJ2-5; possible D gene TRBD1, 6 bases. Germline CDR1 and CDR2: DFQATT and SNEGSKA (reference sequence). CDR3 length equals 11 residues. Trimming cost V 6 bases and J 4 bases, with 9 bases left between them. CDR3 sequence (DNA): TGCAGTGCCTGGGACATAGAGACCCAGTACTTC. Its translation: CSAWDIETQYF.

V gene TRBV4-2 combines with J gene TRBJ2-4, with 8 bases fitting TRBD1. V was clipped by 2 bases and J by 8 bases; unmatched bases: 8. CDR1 and CDR2 from the germline V gene are LGHNA and YNFKEQ. The CDR3 extends over 15 amino acids. The DNA for the CDR3 is TGTGCCAGCAGCCAAACCGGAGGACAGGGTTACATTCAGTACTTC. It translates to CASSQTGGQGYIQYF.

The CDR3 reads CASCRLAEETQYF. DNA for the CDR3: TGTGCCAGCTGCAGACTAGCCGAAGAGACCCAGTACTTC. The genes are TRBV27 and TRBJ2-5; 7 nucleotides agree with TRBD2. The CDR3 has 13 residues. V gave up 8 bases and J gave up 3 bases; unmatched junction bases: 6. Germline V gene data show CDR1 as MNHEY and CDR2 as SMNVEV (reference sequence).

The chain combines TRBV7-2 with TRBJ2-7; TRBD1 might be the D (6 bases). This CDR3 spans 14 amino acids. The V and J ends lost 0 bases and 5 bases respectively, with 11 bases between them. The germline CDR1 and CDR2 sequences are SGHTA and FQGNSA. The CDR3 region is CASSLAGHIHEQYF. The CDR3 bases are TGTGCCAGCAGCTTAGCGGGACACATCCACGAGCAGTACTTC.

The chain recombines TRBV11-2 with TRBJ2-7; 9 nucleotides align to TRBD2. This CDR3 region has 11 residues. The trim removed 5 bases at V and 13 bases at J, leaving 6 bases unmatched. Germline V gene data show CDR1 as SGHAT and CDR2 as FQNNGV. CDR3 residues: CASSTLGTSYF. Here the CDR3 DNA reads TGTGCCAGCAGCACACTCGGGACTAGCTACTTC.

V and J are TRBV19 and TRBJ2-3, with D possibly TRBD2 on 5 matching bases. CDR3 size: 14 residues. V was pared by 2 bases and J by 1 base, with 7 bases between. Germline V gene data show CDR1 as LNHDA and CDR2 as SQIVND (reference sequence). Written as DNA, the CDR3 is TGTGCCAGTAGTATATACGGGGGCACAGATACGCAGTATTTT. Residues: CASSIYGGTDTQYF.

This sequence joins TRBV5-4 and TRBJ2-5, with D perhaps TRBD1 or TRBD2 (5 bases each). From germline, CDR1 is SGHNT and CDR2 YYREEE (reference sequence). The CDR3 spans 14 residues. Trimming pared 2 bases from V and 3 bases from J, leaving 11 bases between. This CDR3 reads CASSFRGTKETQYF. In DNA, the CDR3 is TGTGCCAGCAGCTTCCGGGGCACCAAAGAGACCCAGTACTTC.

V is TRBV7-9 and J is TRBJ1-3; TRBD1 is a possible D gene (5 bases). The CDR3 loop spans 15 amino acids. V was clipped by 10 bases and J by 0 bases, with 16 bases between them. Germline V gives CDR1 SEHNR, CDR2 FQNEAQ (reference sequence). The CDR3 DNA sequence: TGTGCCACGGGGGTGGGGATGGCCTCTGGAAACACCATATATTTT. Protein: CATGVGMASGNTIYF. The whole variable domain, filled in from reference TRBV7-9 and TRBJ1-3, reads DTGVSQNPRHKITKRGQNVTFRCDPISEHNRLYWYRQTLGQGPEFLTYFQNEAQLEKSRLLSDRFSAERPKGSFSTLEIQRTEQGDSAMYLCATGVGMASGNTIYFGEGSWLTVV.

V and J are TRBV2 and TRBJ2-2; D is possibly TRBD1 (6 bases). The CDR3 loop spans 12 amino acids. Trimming removed 8 bases from V and 7 bases from J, with 11 bases in between. The germline V gene has CDR1 SNHLY and CDR2 FYNNEI. As DNA, the CDR3 is TGTGCCAGCTCCGACAGGCGCGGGGAGCTGTTTTTT. This encodes CASSDRRGELFF. Together with reference TRBV2 and TRBJ2-2, the CDR3 gives the full variable domain: EPEVTQTPSHQVTQMGQEVILRCVPISNHLYFYWYRQILGQKVEFLVSFYNNEISEKSEIFDDQFSVERPDGSNFTLKIRSTKLEDSAMYFCASSDRRGELFFGEGSRLTVL.

J is TRBJ1-2 and V is TRBV10-3, with a weak D call TRBD1 (6 bases). CDR1 and CDR2 (germline): ENHRY, SYGVKD. The V and J ends lost 7 bases and 8 bases respectively, with 20 bases between them. The CDR3 extends over 14 amino acids. The DNA for the CDR3 is TGTGCCATCAACTCTCCGGGACAAACGAGGGGCTACACCTTC. It codes for CAINSPGQTRGYTF.